The rows below give T cell receptor beta chains drawn from one sample of a study of shared clonotypes between healthy human individuals. Here immunoSEQ multiplex PCR was the method, and the copy in TCRdb shows in-frame clones only, minus some. In the table there are more than 150,000 clones, approximately 95% of which are singletons. The sample was naive CD4+ T cells sorted from blood. These receptors were obtained from a woman in her thirties in good health. Both conserved end residues are part of each CDR3. D genes are given only for firm matches.

J gene | D gene | V gene | CDR3 protein | CDR3 DNA
TRBJ2-1 | TRBD2 | TRBV5-6 | CASFLAVSSYNEQFF | TGTGCCAGTTTCCTAGCGGTTAGCTCCTACAATGAGCAGTTCTTC
TRBJ2-5 | NA | TRBV7-8 | CASSKLGGQQETQYF | TGTGCCAGCAGCAAATTAGGGGGACAACAAGAGACCCAGTACTTC
TRBJ2-3 | NA | TRBV7-2 | CASSPPGRDTQYF | TGTGCCAGCAGCCCCCCTGGTCGAGATACGCAGTATTTT
TRBJ2-1 | TRBD2 | TRBV28 | CASSFTRSSGIYEQFF | TGTGCCAGCAGTTTTACCCGGTCTAGCGGGATCTATGAGCAGTTCTTC
TRBJ2-5 | NA | TRBV10-3 | CAISEPTTSQYF | TGTGCCATCAGTGAGCCGACCACCTCCCAGTACTTC
TRBJ1-4 | TRBD1 | TRBV28 | CASSTPGRGLEKLFF | TGTGCCAGCAGTACCCCAGGAAGGGGGCTTGAAAAACTGTTTTTT
TRBJ1-3 | NA | TRBV9 | CASSPAPGSGNTIYF | TGTGCCAGCAGCCCGGCCCCGGGATCCGGAAACACCATATATTTT
TRBJ2-7 | NA | TRBV2 | CASSLDEGMVYEQYF | TGTGCCAGCAGTCTTGACGAGGGCATGGTGTACGAGCAGTACTTC
TRBJ2-5 | NA | TRBV7-9 | CASSLQFSGEQYF | TGTGCCAGCAGCTTACAGTTTTCAGGGGAGCAGTACTTC
TRBJ1-1 | NA | TRBV11-2 | CASSVTRAPWTEAFF | TGTGCCAGCAGCGTCACGAGGGCCCCATGGACTGAAGCTTTCTTT
TRBJ2-7 | NA | TRBV19 | CASSGRYRVYEQYF | TGTGCCAGCAGTGGCCGTTACCGAGTCTACGAGCAGTACTTC
TRBJ1-5 | NA | TRBV28 | CASSLSGGFNQPQHF | TGTGCCAGCAGTTTGAGCGGGGGCTTTAATCAGCCCCAGCATTTT
TRBJ2-2 | NA | TRBV11-3 | CASSRSVTGELFF | TGTGCCAGCAGCCGTTCAGTGACCGGGGAGCTGTTTTTT
TRBJ2-6 | TRBD1 | TRBV19 | CASSLDRGRAGANVLTF | TGTGCCAGTAGTTTGGACAGGGGCCGGGCTGGGGCCAACGTCCTGACTTTC
TRBJ1-2 | NA | TRBV5-4 | CASSRGQQDGYTF | TGTGCCAGCAGCCGAGGACAGCAGGATGGCTACACCTTC
TRBJ2-7 | TRBD2 | TRBV7-9 | CASNPSGGTSSEQYF | TGTGCCAGCAACCCCTCCGGCGGGACTAGTAGCGAGCAGTACTTC
TRBJ2-2 | NA | TRBV10-3 | CAISAWGGLNTGELFF | TGTGCCATCAGCGCCTGGGGAGGTTTGAACACCGGGGAGCTGTTTTTT
TRBJ2-5 | TRBD2 | TRBV7-9 | CASSPGLAVQETQYF | TGTGCCAGCAGCCCGGGACTAGCGGTTCAAGAGACCCAGTACTTC
TRBJ1-5 | TRBD1 | TRBV19 | CASSIWTGGRNQPQHF | TGTGCCAGTAGTATCTGGACAGGGGGCCGCAATCAGCCCCAGCATTTT
TRBJ1-2 | NA | TRBV14 | CASSQGYGYTF | TGTGCCAGCAGCCAAGGATATGGCTACACCTTC
TRBJ2-1 | NA | TRBV5-1 | CASSFVGYEQFF | TGCGCCAGCAGCTTTGTTGGCTATGAGCAGTTCTTC
TRBJ2-7 | TRBD2 | TRBV11-2 | CASRALLAGGPYEQYF | TGTGCCAGCAGAGCCCTTCTAGCGGGAGGACCCTACGAGCAGTACTTC
TRBJ1-1 | TRBD1 | TRBV10-2 | CASSFPGTGPLGGTEAFF | TGCGCCAGCAGTTTTCCCGGGACAGGGCCCCTTGGTGGCACTGAAGCTTTCTTT
TRBJ1-4 | TRBD1 | TRBV6-6 | CASSYLWLGTGEKLFF | TGTGCCAGCAGTTACCTCTGGCTCGGGACAGGGGAAAAACTGTTTTTT
TRBJ2-3 | NA | TRBV9 | CASSATGSPTDTQYF | TGTGCCAGCAGCGCGACCGGTTCCCCCACAGATACGCAGTATTTT
TRBJ2-7 | NA | TRBV9 | CASSAGVVGEQYF | TGTGCCAGCAGCGCGGGCGTGGTAGGGGAGCAGTACTTC
TRBJ2-2 | NA | TRBV19 | CASSMGPAGTGELFF | TGTGCCAGTAGTATGGGTCCGGCGGGGACCGGGGAGCTGTTTTTT
TRBJ2-5 | NA | TRBV2 | CASMGSRETQYF | TGTGCCAGCATGGGGAGCAGAGAGACCCAGTACTTC
TRBJ1-1 | NA | TRBV6-1 | CASRYRAYTEAFF | TGTGCCAGCAGATACAGGGCTTACACTGAAGCTTTCTTT
TRBJ2-7 | NA | TRBV11-1 | CASSTSSYEQYF | TGTGCCAGCAGCACTAGCAGTTACGAGCAGTACTTC